The source of this T cell receptor beta chain is a study of blood T cell repertoires in COVID-19. As for the study in general: COVID-19 samples from acute and convalescent phases originated in the United States, Italy and Spain. PBMCs, B-cell-depleted T cells, or T cells provided the cDNA or gDNA that made up the material.

The CDR3 contains 23 residues. Germline V gene lookup returns CDR1 MNHNS and CDR2 SASEGT. V gave up 2 bases and J gave up 6 bases, with 38 bases separating them. Methods used by the authors: The authors estimated nucleated cell counts from reference gene primer amplification. Clones were read by immunoSEQ multiplex PCR, and TCRdb kept only the in-frame ones, dropping some. The D gene and trimming were derived from the DNA, and the V and J assignments and clone size from that table. The sample contains roughly 59,000 clones, roughly four fifths of which appear only once. This receptor was obtained from a human donor in a cohort sampled during active COVID-19. Source material: peripheral blood. V is TRBV6-1 and J is TRBJ2-1, with D perhaps TRBD2 (5 bases). In nucleotides, the CDR3 is TGTGCCAGCAGTGAATATAAGTTTGGTCAAAGAGGGCTATTGGTCCCAGGAATCAATGAGCAGTTCTTC. Amino acid sequence: CASSEYKFGQRGLLVPGINEQFF.